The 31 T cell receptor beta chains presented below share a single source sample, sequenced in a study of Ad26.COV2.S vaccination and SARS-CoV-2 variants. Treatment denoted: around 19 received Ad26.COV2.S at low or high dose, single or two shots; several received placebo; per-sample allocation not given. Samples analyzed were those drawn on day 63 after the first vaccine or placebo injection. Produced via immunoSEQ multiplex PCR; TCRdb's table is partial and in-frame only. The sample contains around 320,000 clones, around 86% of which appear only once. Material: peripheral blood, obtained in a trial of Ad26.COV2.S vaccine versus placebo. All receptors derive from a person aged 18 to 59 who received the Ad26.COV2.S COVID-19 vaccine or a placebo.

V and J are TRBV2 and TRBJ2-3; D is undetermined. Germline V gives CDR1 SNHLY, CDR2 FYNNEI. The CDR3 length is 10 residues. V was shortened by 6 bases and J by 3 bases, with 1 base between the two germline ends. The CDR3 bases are TGTGCCAGCAGGACAGATACGCAGTATTTT. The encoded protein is CASRTDTQYF.

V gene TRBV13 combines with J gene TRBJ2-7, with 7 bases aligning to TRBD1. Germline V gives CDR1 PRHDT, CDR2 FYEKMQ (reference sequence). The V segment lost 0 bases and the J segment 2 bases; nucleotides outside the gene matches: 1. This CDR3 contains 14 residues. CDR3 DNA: TGTGCCAGCAGCTTAGGAGACAGGGCCTACGAGCAGTACTTC. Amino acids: CASSLGDRAYEQYF.

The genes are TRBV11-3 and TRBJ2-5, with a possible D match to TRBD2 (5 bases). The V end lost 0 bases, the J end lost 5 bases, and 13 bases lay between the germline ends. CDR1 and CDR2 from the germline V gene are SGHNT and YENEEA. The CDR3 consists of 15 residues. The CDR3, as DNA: TGTGCCAGCAGCTTAGATGGCGGCAGCGGCGAGACCCAGTACTTC. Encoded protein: CASSLDGGSGETQYF.

DNA of the CDR3: TGTGCCTGGAGTTCTACTGGCAATCAGCCCCAGCATTTT. It codes for CAWSSTGNQPQHF. V is TRBV30 and J is TRBJ1-5, with D hard to call. V lost 2 bases to trimming and J lost 2 bases, with 7 bases between them. Germline assignment: CDR1 GTSNPN and CDR2 SVGIG (reference sequence). The length of the CDR3 is 13 residues.

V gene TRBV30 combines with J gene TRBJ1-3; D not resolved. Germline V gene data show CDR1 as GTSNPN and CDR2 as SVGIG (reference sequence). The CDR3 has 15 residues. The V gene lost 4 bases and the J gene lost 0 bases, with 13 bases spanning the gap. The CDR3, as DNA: TGTGCCTGGACAATCGGCGGCAACTCTGGAAACACCATATATTTT. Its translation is CAWTIGGNSGNTIYF.

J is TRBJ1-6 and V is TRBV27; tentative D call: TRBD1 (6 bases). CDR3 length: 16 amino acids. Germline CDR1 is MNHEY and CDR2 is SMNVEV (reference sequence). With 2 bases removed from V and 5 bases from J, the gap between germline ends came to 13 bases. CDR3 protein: CASSLPGQRNNSPLHF. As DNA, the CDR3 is TGTGCCAGCAGTTTACCGGGACAAAGGAATAATTCACCCCTCCACTTT.

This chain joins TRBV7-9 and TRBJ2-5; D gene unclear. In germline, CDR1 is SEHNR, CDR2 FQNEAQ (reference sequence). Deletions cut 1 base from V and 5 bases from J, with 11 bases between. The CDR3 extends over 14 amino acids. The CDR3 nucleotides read TGTGCCAGCAGCTTAGAGTTAGGGTGGGAGACCCAGTACTTC. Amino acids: CASSLELGWETQYF.

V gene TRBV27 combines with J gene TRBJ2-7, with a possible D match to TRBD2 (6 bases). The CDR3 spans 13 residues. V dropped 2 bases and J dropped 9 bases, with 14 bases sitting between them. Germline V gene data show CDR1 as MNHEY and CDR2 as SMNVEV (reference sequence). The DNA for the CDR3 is TGTGCCAGCAGTTTAAATGGGGGAGGAGGGCAGTACTTC. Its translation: CASSLNGGGGQYF.

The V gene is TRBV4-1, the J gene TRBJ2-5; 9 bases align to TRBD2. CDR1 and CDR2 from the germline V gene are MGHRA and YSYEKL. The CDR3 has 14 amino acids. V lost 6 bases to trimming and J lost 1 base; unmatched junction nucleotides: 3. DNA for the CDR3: TGCGCCAGCAGACTGACTAGCGGCCAAGAGACCCAGTACTTC. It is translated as CASRLTSGQETQYF.

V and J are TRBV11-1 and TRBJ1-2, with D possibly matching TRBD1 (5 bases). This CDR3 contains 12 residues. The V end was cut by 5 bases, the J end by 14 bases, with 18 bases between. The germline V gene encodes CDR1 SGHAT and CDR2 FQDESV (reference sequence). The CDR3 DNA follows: TGTGCCAGCAGCCGCCGGGACGGTGGAGAGACCTTC. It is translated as CASSRRDGGETF.

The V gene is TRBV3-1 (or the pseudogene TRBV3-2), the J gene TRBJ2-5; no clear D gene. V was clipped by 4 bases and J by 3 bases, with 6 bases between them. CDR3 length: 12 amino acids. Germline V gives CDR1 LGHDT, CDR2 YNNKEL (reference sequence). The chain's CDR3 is CASSRMEETQYF. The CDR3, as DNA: TGTGCCAGCAGCCGTATGGAAGAGACCCAGTACTTC.

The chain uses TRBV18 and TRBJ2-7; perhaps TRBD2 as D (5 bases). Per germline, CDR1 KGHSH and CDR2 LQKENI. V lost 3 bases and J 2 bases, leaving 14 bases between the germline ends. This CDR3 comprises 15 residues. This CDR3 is CASSPWQSSTYEQYF. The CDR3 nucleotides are TGTGCCAGCTCACCTTGGCAGTCTAGCACCTACGAGCAGTACTTC. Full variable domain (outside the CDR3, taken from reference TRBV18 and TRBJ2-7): NAGVMQNPRHLVRRRGQEARLRCSPMKGHSHVYWYRQLPEEGLKFMVYLQKENIIDESGMPKERFSAEFPKEGPSILRIQQVVRGDSAAYFCASSPWQSSTYEQYFGPGTRLTVT.

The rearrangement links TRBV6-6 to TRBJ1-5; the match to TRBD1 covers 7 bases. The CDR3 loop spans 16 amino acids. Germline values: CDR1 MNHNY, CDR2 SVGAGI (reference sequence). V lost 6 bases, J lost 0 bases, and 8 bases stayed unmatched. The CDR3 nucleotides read TGTGCCAGCAGCTATTCGACAGGGTCTAGCAATCAGCCCCAGCATTTT. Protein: CASSYSTGSSNQPQHF.

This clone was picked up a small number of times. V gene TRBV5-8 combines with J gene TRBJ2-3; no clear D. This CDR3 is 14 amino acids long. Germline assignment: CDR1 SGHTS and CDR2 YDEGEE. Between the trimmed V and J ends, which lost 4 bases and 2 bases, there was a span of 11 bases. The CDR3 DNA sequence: TGTGCCAGCAGCCCCCCGGGCGTCACAGATACGCAGTATTTT. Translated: CASSPPGVTDTQYF.

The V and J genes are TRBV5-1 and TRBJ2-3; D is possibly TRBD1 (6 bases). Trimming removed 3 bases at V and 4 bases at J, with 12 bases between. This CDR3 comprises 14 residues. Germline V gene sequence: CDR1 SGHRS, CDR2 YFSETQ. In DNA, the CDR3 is TGCGCCAGCAGCTACGGACAGCCAGCAGATACGCAGTATTTT. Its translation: CASSYGQPADTQYF.

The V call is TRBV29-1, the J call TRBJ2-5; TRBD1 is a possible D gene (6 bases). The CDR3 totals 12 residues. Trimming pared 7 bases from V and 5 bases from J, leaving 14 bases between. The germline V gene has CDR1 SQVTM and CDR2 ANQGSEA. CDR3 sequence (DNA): TGCAGCGGGACAGTGATGGGGGAGACCCAGTACTTC. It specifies CSGTVMGETQYF. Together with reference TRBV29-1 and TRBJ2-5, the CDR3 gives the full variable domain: SAVISQKPSRDICQRGTSLTIQCQVDSQVTMMFWYRQQPGQSLTLIATANQGSEATYESGFVIDKFPISRPNLTFSTLTVSNMSPEDSSIYLCSGTVMGETQYFGPGTRLLVL.

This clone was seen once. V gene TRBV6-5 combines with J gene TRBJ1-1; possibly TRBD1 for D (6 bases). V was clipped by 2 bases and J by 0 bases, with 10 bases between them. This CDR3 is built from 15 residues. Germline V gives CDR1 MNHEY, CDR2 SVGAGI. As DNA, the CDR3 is TGTGCCAGCAGTTACCAGGGGACGGTGAACACTGAAGCTTTCTTT. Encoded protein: CASSYQGTVNTEAFF.

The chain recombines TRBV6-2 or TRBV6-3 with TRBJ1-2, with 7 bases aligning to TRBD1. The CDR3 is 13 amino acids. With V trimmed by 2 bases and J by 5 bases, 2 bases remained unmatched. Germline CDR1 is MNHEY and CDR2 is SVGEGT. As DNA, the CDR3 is TGTGCCAGCAGTTACGAACAGGGGTATGGCTACACCTTC. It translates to CASSYEQGYGYTF.

CDR3 protein: CASSVGPRLPNEQYF. CDR3 nucleotides: TGTGCCAGCAGCGTAGGGCCCAGACTCCCTAATGAGCAGTACTTC. The V and J genes are TRBV9 and TRBJ2-7; no reliable D call. The CDR3 is 15 amino acids. V lost 0 bases and J lost 7, with 17 bases in between. Per the germline V gene, CDR1 is SGDLS and CDR2 is YYNGEE. The full variable domain, its missing parts supplied by reference TRBV9 and TRBJ2-7, is DSGVTQTPKHLITATGQRVTLRCSPRSGDLSVYWYQQSLDQGLQFLIQYYNGEERAKGNILERFSAQQFPDLHSELNLSSLELGDSALYFCASSVGPRLPNEQYFGPGTRLTVT.

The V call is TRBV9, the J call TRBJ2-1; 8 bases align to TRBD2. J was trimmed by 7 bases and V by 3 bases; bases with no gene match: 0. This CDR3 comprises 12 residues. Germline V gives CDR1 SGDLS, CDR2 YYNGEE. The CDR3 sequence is CASSAGGNEQFF. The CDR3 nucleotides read TGTGCCAGCAGCGCGGGAGGGAATGAGCAGTTCTTC.

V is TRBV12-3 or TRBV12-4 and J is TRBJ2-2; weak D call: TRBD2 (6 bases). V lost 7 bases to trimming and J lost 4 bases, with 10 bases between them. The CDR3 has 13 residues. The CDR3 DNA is TGTGCCAGCATGGAGGGGAGCACCGGGGAGCTGTTTTTT. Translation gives CASMEGSTGELFF.

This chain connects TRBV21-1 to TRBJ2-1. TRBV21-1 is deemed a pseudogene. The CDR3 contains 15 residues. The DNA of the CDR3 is TGTGCCAGCAGCAAAGGATTAGGGCTGGACAATGAGCAGTTCTTC. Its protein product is CASSKGLGLDNEQFF.

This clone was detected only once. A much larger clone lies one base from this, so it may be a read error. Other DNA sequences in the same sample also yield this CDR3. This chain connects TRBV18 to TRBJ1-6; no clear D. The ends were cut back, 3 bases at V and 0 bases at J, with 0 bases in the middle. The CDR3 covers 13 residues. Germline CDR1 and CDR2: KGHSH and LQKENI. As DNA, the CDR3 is TGTGCCAGCTCACCCTCCTATAATTCACCCCTCCACTTT. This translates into CASSPSYNSPLHF.

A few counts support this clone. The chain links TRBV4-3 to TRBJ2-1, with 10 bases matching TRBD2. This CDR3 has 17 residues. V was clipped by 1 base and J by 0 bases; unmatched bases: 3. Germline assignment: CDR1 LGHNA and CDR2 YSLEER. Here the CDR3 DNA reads TGCGCCAGCAGCCAAGCGGCTAGCGGGGGCTCCTACAATGAGCAGTTCTTC. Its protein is CASSQAASGGSYNEQFF.

The CDR3 here is CVGTSNTEAFF. CDR3 sequence (DNA): TGCGTAGGGACATCGAACACTGAAGCTTTCTTT. The chain carries TRBV29-1 and TRBJ1-1; D may be TRBD1 (6 bases). CDR1 and CDR2 from the germline V gene are SQVTM and ANQGSEA. The CDR3 consists of 11 residues.

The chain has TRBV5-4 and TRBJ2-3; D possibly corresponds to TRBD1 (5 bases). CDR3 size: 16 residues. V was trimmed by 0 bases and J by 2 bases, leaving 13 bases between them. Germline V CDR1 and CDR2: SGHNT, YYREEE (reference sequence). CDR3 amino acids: CASSLESTAHTDTQYF. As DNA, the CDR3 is TGTGCCAGCAGCTTGGAGTCGACAGCCCACACAGATACGCAGTATTTT.

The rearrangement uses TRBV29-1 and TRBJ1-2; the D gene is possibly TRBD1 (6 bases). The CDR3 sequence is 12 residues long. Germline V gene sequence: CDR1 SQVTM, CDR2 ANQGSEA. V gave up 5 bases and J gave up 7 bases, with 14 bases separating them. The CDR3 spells CSVSHRVGGYTF. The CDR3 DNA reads TGCAGCGTTTCCCACAGGGTCGGTGGCTACACCTTC.

CDR3 DNA sequence: TGTGCCAGCAGCCAAGATCAATATAGGTCCGGGGAGCTGTTTTTT. Translated: CASSQDQYRSGELFF. The chain links TRBV3-1 (or the pseudogene TRBV3-2) to TRBJ2-2; D not resolved. This CDR3 region has 15 residues. Germline V gene lookup returns CDR1 LGHDT and CDR2 YNNKEL (reference sequence). Trimming shortened V by 0 bases and J by 6 bases, and 11 bases separated the two germline ends.

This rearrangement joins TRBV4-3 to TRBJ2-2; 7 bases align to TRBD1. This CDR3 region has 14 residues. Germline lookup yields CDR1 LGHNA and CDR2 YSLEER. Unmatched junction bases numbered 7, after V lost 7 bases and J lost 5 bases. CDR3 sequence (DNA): TGCGCCAGCATGGGGGCGACAGGGACCGGGGAGCTGTTTTTT. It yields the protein CASMGATGTGELFF.

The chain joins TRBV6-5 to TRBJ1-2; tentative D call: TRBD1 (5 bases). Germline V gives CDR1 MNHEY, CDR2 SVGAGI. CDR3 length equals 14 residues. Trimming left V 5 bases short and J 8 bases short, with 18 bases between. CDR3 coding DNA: TGTGCCAGCAGTCCGATCCCGGGGGGTGGCGGCTACACCTTC. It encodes CASSPIPGGGGYTF.

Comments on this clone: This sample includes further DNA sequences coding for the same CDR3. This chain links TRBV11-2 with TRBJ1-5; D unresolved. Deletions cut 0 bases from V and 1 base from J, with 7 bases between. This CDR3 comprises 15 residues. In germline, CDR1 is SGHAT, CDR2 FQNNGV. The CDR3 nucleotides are TGTGCCAGCAGCTTAGATGGTAGGAGCAATCAGCCCCAGCATTTT. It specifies CASSLDGRSNQPQHF.